One sample yielded the 25 T cell receptor beta chains listed below, sequenced in a study of beta chain features in type 1 diabetes. The authors reverse transcribed all of the isolated RNA, so sequencing captured expressed TCRB transcripts. TCRdb's copy holds only in-frame clones and misses some; the assay was immunoSEQ multiplex PCR. The sample lists approximately 170,000 clones; approximately 9.9% were seen once. The sequenced sample was central memory CD4+ T cells from blood. The receptors come from a woman aged 18-35 years in good health.

The chain joins TRBV6-7 to TRBJ1-5; 7 nucleotides line up with TRBD1. TRBV6-7 counts as an open reading frame of uncertain function. V trimming: 2 bases; J trimming: 5 bases; junction bases outside the gene matches: 15. The CDR3 extends over 18 amino acids. CDR3 loop: CASSYPQQGGECHQPQHF. As DNA, the CDR3 is TGTGCCAGCAGTTACCCCCAGCAAGGGGGCGAGTGCCATCAGCCCCAGCATTTT.

The chain combines TRBV9 with TRBJ1-2; 9 bases agree with TRBD1. Looked up from germline, CDR1 is SGDLS and CDR2 is YYNGEE. V lost 3 bases to trimming and J lost 8 bases; unmatched junction nucleotides: 8. This CDR3 is 14 amino acids long. CDR3 in DNA: TGTGCCAGCAGCGAGAACAGGGGGCCGCAGGGCTACACCTTC. Translated, it gives CASSENRGPQGYTF.

The genes are TRBV12-5 and TRBJ2-5, with D perhaps matching TRBD2 (6 bases). V was pared by 7 bases and J by 7 bases, with 13 bases between. This CDR3 region has 12 residues. CDR1 and CDR2 (germline): LGHNT, FRNRAP. The CDR3 is CASALEEGTQYF. The CDR3 DNA reads TGTGCTAGTGCTCTAGAGGAGGGGACCCAGTACTTC.

This chain connects TRBV2 to TRBJ1-1, with TRBD1 as a possible D gene (5 bases). The CDR3 is 13 amino acids. V was clipped by 7 bases and J by 4 bases, with 13 bases between them. Looked up from germline, CDR1 is SNHLY and CDR2 is FYNNEI. CDR3 loop: CASKKGVGTEAFF. The CDR3 nucleotides are TGTGCCAGCAAAAAAGGGGTGGGCACTGAAGCTTTCTTT. Drawing the rest from reference TRBV2 and TRBJ1-1, the complete variable domain is EPEVTQTPSHQVTQMGQEVILRCVPISNHLYFYWYRQILGQKVEFLVSFYNNEISEKSEIFDDQFSVERPDGSNFTLKIRSTKLEDSAMYFCASKKGVGTEAFFGQGTRLTVV.

This clone was observed a few times. The J gene is TRBJ1-4, the V gene TRBV7-9, with a possible D match to TRBD1 (6 bases). The CDR3 extends over 18 amino acids. Per germline, CDR1 SEHNR and CDR2 FQNEAQ (reference sequence). Trimming pared 5 bases from V and 4 bases from J, leaving 23 bases between. CDR3 sequence (DNA): TGTGCCAGCAGCCGGCCCGACAGGACGCCTCCTTTTAATGAAAAACTGTTTTTT. This translates into CASSRPDRTPPFNEKLFF.

This clone was detected only a few times. The chain has TRBV2 and TRBJ2-3; 8 nucleotides agree with TRBD2. Germline V lookup: CDR1 SNHLY, CDR2 FYNNEI. The CDR3 runs to 14 residues. Trimming cost V 4 bases and J 6 bases; bases outside gene matches: 6. The CDR3 DNA is TGTGCCAGCAGTGGGACTAGCAATTACGATACGCAGTATTTT. This codes for CASSGTSNYDTQYF.

This sequence joins TRBV27 and TRBJ2-1; 7 bases match TRBD1. The CDR3 is 13 residues long. The ends lost 3 bases at V and 7 bases at J; junction bases unmatched: 3. CDR1 and CDR2 (germline): MNHEY, SMNVEV (reference sequence). The CDR3 region has the DNA TGTGCCAGCAGTTTCCAACAGGGGAATGAGCAGTTCTTC. It yields the protein CASSFQQGNEQFF.

The rearrangement links TRBV5-1 to TRBJ2-7, with D perhaps TRBD1 (6 bases). Per germline, CDR1 SGHRS and CDR2 YFSETQ. The ends were cut back, 4 bases at V and 0 bases at J, with 14 bases in the middle. The CDR3 consists of 15 residues. The CDR3 region is CASSQGHRDSYEQYF. The CDR3, as DNA: TGCGCCAGCAGCCAGGGACACAGGGACTCCTACGAGCAGTACTTC.

This clone appeared a few times. CDR3 nucleotides: TGTGCCAGCCGGGGGACAGAAGAGACCCAGTACTTC. It is translated as CASRGTEETQYF. This chain joins TRBV18 and TRBJ2-5; weak D call: TRBD1 (7 bases). The germline gives CDR1 KGHSH, CDR2 LQKENI. V lost 8 bases and J lost 3, with 10 bases in between. The CDR3 has 12 amino acids.

The chain links TRBV18 to TRBJ1-1; 8 positions match TRBD1. V lost 2 bases to trimming and J lost 1 base; unmatched junction nucleotides: 6. Germline V gene lookup returns CDR1 KGHSH and CDR2 LQKENI. CDR3 length: 16 residues. CDR3 bases: TGTGCCAGCTCACCAATGCAGGGGGCAAGGAACACTGAAGCTTTCTTT. This gives the protein CASSPMQGARNTEAFF.

This clone turned up a few times. The chain recombines TRBV19 with TRBJ2-3; 7 bases match TRBD1. V lost 4 bases and J lost 6; bases outside the gene matches: 16. CDR3 length equals 17 residues. CDR1 is LNHDA and CDR2 is SQIVND in the germline V gene (reference sequence). For the CDR3, the DNA is TGTGCCAGTAGTACTCTCGGCTTGGGACAGAGATTCGATACGCAGTATTTT. It is translated as CASSTLGLGQRFDTQYF.

The chain couples TRBV2 to TRBJ1-1; 8 bases fit TRBD1. The V gene's germline CDR1 is SNHLY and CDR2 FYNNEI. Trimming took 6 bases from V and 4 from J; bases not matched to a gene: 4. The CDR3 has 13 residues. CDR3: CASRDRVITEAFF. CDR3 in DNA: TGTGCCAGCAGGGACAGGGTTATCACTGAAGCTTTCTTT.

The CDR3 DNA reads TGTGCCACCAGCAGAGATAGGGGGGGCGCAGACACCGGGGAGCTGTTTTTT. It translates to CATSRDRGGADTGELFF. The chain is built from TRBV15 and TRBJ2-2; D may be TRBD2 (7 bases). Trimming removed 0 bases from V and 3 bases from J, with 14 bases in between. Germline values: CDR1 LNHNV, CDR2 YYDKDF (reference sequence). The CDR3 has 17 residues.

The gene calls are TRBV18 and TRBJ1-2; 7 bases are a match to TRBD1. This CDR3 comprises 16 residues. CDR1 is KGHSH and CDR2 is LQKENI in the germline V gene. J gave up 0 bases and V 2 bases, and 6 bases lay outside the gene matches. The CDR3 DNA reads as TGTGCCAGCTCACCAGGGGGGACAGAAGCTAACTATGGCTACACCTTC. It encodes CASSPGGTEANYGYTF.

DNA for the CDR3: TGTGCCAGCAGCTTAGCGGGAGATGGGGAGCTGTTTTTT. Its translation: CASSLAGDGELFF. The chain recombines TRBV7-9 with TRBJ2-2; maybe TRBD2 (5 bases). The length of the CDR3 is 13 residues. Trimming removed 0 bases from V and 8 bases from J, with 7 bases in between. Germline V lookup: CDR1 SEHNR, CDR2 FQNEAQ (reference sequence).

The V gene is TRBV14, the J gene TRBJ2-3; 7 nucleotides align to TRBD2. Per the germline V gene, CDR1 is SGHDN and CDR2 is FVKESK. Trimming cost V 0 bases and J 3 bases; bases outside gene matches: 6. The CDR3 runs 16 residues. The CDR3 loop reads CASSQESLAVTDTQYF. In nucleotides, the CDR3 is TGTGCCAGCAGCCAAGAGAGTCTAGCGGTGACAGATACGCAGTATTTT.

Only a few counts were recorded for this clone. V is TRBV29-1 and J is TRBJ2-5; 9 bases fit TRBD1. The J segment lost 1 base and the V segment lost 6 bases, leaving 3 bases of the junction unmatched. CDR1 and CDR2 from the germline V gene are SQVTM and ANQGSEA. The CDR3 has 13 amino acids. CDR3 loop: CSVAGQGQETQYF. The CDR3 DNA reads TGCAGCGTGGCGGGACAGGGCCAAGAGACCCAGTACTTC.

The gene calls are TRBV11-3 and TRBJ2-1, with 8 bases fitting TRBD2. From germline, CDR1 is SGHNT and CDR2 YENEEA. The J segment lost 3 bases and the V segment lost 5 bases, leaving 9 bases of the junction unmatched. CDR3 length: 16 residues. The DNA of the CDR3 is TGTGCCAGCAGCCCTCGGGGGGGCGGCGGCTACAATGAGCAGTTCTTC. Its protein is CASSPRGGGGYNEQFF.

The sample holds a few counts of this clone. This chain connects TRBV7-3 to TRBJ1-1, with 7 bases that match TRBD1. Germline assignment: CDR1 SGHTA and CDR2 FQGTGA. The CDR3 runs to 14 residues. The junction had 5 bases not matched to a gene; V was cut back by 5 bases and J by 2 bases. CDR3 residues: CASSPRQGNTEAFF. The CDR3 nucleotides are TGTGCCAGCAGCCCTCGACAGGGAAACACTGAAGCTTTCTTT.

This clone has more than one count but fewer than ten. One end of the junction is discordant with germline, which a read error may explain. The rearrangement joins TRBV6-4 to TRBJ1-2; 7 bases are shared with TRBD1. The CDR3 runs to 15 residues. Germline values: CDR1 MRHNA, CDR2 SNTAGT. This CDR3 reads CASSDYVTGRRGYTF. CDR3 DNA: TGTGCCAGCAGCGACTACGTGACAGGGCGGCGGGGCTACACCTTC.

The rearrangement joins TRBV6-5 to TRBJ1-3; D is perhaps TRBD1 (5 bases). V lost 6 bases to trimming and J lost 2 bases, with 11 bases between them. The CDR3 runs to 14 residues. Germline lookup yields CDR1 MNHEY and CDR2 SVGAGI. CDR3 coding DNA: TGTGCCAGCAGGTCGACAGAAACTGGAAACACCATATATTTT. Its translation: CASRSTETGNTIYF.

There are a few counts of this clone. The gene calls are TRBV28 and TRBJ2-1; 16 positions match TRBD2. The CDR3 has 20 amino acids. Germline values: CDR1 MDHEN, CDR2 SYDVKM. The J segment lost 4 bases and the V segment lost 8 bases, leaving 17 bases of the junction unmatched. The CDR3 nucleotides are TGTGCCAGCCTAGGACAGGGGACTAGCGGGGGGGTCCGGCGTTACAATGAGCAGTTCTTC. Protein sequence: CASLGQGTSGGVRRYNEQFF.

This clone has more than one count but fewer than ten. This sequence joins TRBV27 and TRBJ2-3; no definite D call. V lost 5 bases to trimming and J lost 0 bases, with 12 bases between them. The germline CDR1 and CDR2 sequences are MNHEY and SMNVEV (reference sequence). The CDR3 consists of 15 residues. CDR3 nucleotide sequence: TGTGCCAGCAGTCCGTCTTTCCCCAGCACAGATACGCAGTATTTT. Translated, it gives CASSPSFPSTDTQYF.

This clone has only a few counts. The chain links TRBV4-3 to TRBJ2-5; 9 bases line up with TRBD2. Germline-derived CDR1 and CDR2 are LGHNA and YSLEER. The trim removed 4 bases at V and 5 bases at J, leaving 5 bases unmatched. The CDR3 runs to 14 residues. The CDR3 loop is CASSRGGAGETQYF. The CDR3 nucleotides are TGCGCCAGCAGCCGCGGGGGGGCAGGGGAGACCCAGTACTTC.

This clone turned up a few times. The chain has TRBV4-1 and TRBJ1-5; D is unclear. Germline CDR1 MGHRA, CDR2 YSYEKL. Between the trimmed V and J ends, which lost 5 bases and 5 bases, there was a span of 16 bases. CDR3 length: 15 amino acids. The CDR3 is CASSGGSRVYQPQHF. The CDR3 bases are TGCGCCAGCAGCGGAGGGTCGAGGGTATATCAGCCCCAGCATTTT.